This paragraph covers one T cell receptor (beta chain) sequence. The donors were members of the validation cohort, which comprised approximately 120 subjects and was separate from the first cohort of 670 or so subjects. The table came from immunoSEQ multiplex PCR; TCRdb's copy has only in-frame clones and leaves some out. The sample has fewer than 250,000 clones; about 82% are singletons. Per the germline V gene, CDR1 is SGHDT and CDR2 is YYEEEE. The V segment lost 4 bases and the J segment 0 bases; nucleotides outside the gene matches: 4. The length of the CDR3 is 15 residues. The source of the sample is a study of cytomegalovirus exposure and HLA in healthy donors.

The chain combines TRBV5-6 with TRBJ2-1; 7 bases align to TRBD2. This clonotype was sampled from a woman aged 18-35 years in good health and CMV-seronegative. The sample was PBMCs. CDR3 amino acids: CASSPGGDSYNEQFF. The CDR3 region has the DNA TGTGCCAGCAGCCCTGGGGGGGACTCCTACAATGAGCAGTTCTTC.